A selection of T cell receptor beta chains follows, all from one sample in a study of blood T cells in healthy people across ages. TCRdb re-derived calls from the 5' RACE reads in MiXCR, one entry per CDR3 protein. Of over 750,000 distinct CDR3 sequences listed, 25% are singletons. This same sample was also part of a study on T cells of mothers and their children.

Sequenced: blood. Receptor source: a boy under 18 in good health. Both conserved end residues are part of each CDR3. A D gene is named only where the DNA matches it firmly. Clone size is not always given. Where it is, it says once, few, many or a class for expanded clones.

D gene	V gene	J gene	clone size	CDR3 protein	CDR3 DNA
NA	TRBV5-1	TRBJ2-5	NA	CASSLGLRPQETQYF	TGCGCCAGCAGCTTGGGACTAAGACCTCAAGAGACCCAGTACTTC
NA	TRBV7-2	TRBJ2-1	NA	CASSLARFPFF	TGTGCCAGCAGCTTAGCGAGGTTCCCTTTCTTC
NA	TRBV10-3	TRBJ2-1	NA	CAISEGAVSAQEQFF	TGTGCCATCAGTGAAGGAGCGGTCAGTGCCCAGGAGCAGTTCTTC
NA	TRBV6-1	TRBJ2-1	NA	CASKPPDGYNEQFF	TGTGCCAGCAAGCCCCCGGACGGGTACAATGAGCAGTTCTTC
NA	TRBV28	TRBJ2-5	NA	CASSLGTTGPQETQYF	TGTGCCAGCAGTTTGGGGACGACAGGACCTCAAGAGACCCAGTACTTC
TRBD2	TRBV5-1	TRBJ2-1	NA	CASSPGTSRNEQFF	TGCGCCAGCAGCCCGGGGACTAGCAGGAATGAGCAGTTCTTC
TRBD1	TRBV5-1	TRBJ1-2	NA	CASSLAFGTGKGYTF	TGCGCCAGCAGCTTGGCCTTTGGGACAGGGAAGGGCTACACCTTC
TRBD1	TRBV12-3/TRBV12-4	TRBJ1-5	NA	CASSADRGEQPQHF	TGTGCCAGCAGTGCGGACAGGGGAGAGCAGCCCCAGCATTTT
NA	TRBV5-8	TRBJ2-3	NA	CASSLDSGSDTQYF	TGTGCCAGCAGCTTGGATTCAGGGTCAGATACGCAGTATTTT
TRBD2	TRBV20-1	TRBJ2-5	NA	CSAASIIRRAGGRETQYF	TGCAGTGCTGCCTCCATTATCCGAAGAGCGGGGGGCCGAGAGACCCAGTACTTC
TRBD1	TRBV3-1	TRBJ1-5	many	CASSRTGDNQPQHF	TGTGCCAGCAGCCGGACAGGGGACAATCAGCCCCAGCATTTT
NA	TRBV5-1	TRBJ1-4	NA	CASSLGAEGGEKLFF	TGCGCCAGCAGCTTGGGGGCAGAAGGAGGAGAAAAACTGTTTTTT
TRBD1	TRBV12-3/TRBV12-4	TRBJ2-2	once	CASSRQGWATGELFF	TGTGCCAGCAGCAGACAGGGTTGGGCGACCGGGGAGCTGTTTTTT
NA	TRBV29-1	TRBJ2-5	few	CSVVPGRDQETQYF	TGCAGCGTTGTACCAGGCCGAGACCAAGAGACCCAGTACTTC
NA	TRBV7-6	TRBJ2-7	few	CASSGVSYEQYF	TGTGCCAGCAGCGGGGTCTCCTACGAGCAGTACTTC
NA	TRBV9	TRBJ2-4	NA	CASSVAAENIQYF	TGTGCCAGCAGCGTAGCAGCGGAAAACATTCAGTACTTC
TRBD1	TRBV6-5	TRBJ2-7	NA	CASSLGKQGYEQYF	TGTGCCAGCAGTTTGGGAAAACAGGGGTACGAGCAGTACTTC
NA	TRBV24-1	TRBJ2-1	NA	CATSDAGTNNEQFF	TGTGCCACCAGTGATGCCGGGACAAACAATGAGCAGTTCTTC
TRBD1	TRBV12-3/TRBV12-4	TRBJ1-1	NA	CASSPTLPGTGGWDTEAFF	TGTGCCAGCAGTCCTACGCTTCCCGGGACAGGGGGTTGGGACACTGAAGCTTTCTTT
TRBD1	TRBV29-1	TRBJ2-5	NA	CSVEDRQGQETQYF	TGCAGCGTTGAGGATCGACAGGGCCAAGAGACCCAGTACTTC
TRBD1	TRBV4-3	TRBJ1-2	NA	CASSLMTGGAGDGYTF	TGCGCCAGCAGCCTAATGACAGGGGGCGCTGGGGACGGCTACACCTTC
TRBD2	TRBV20-1	TRBJ2-1	NA	CSALGLAGGMGYNEQFF	TGCAGTGCCTTGGGACTAGCGGGAGGGATGGGTTACAATGAGCAGTTCTTC
TRBD1	TRBV4-2	TRBJ2-5	NA	CASSQARDSQETQYF	TGTGCCAGCAGCCAAGCGAGGGACAGCCAAGAGACCCAGTACTTC
TRBD1	TRBV11-2	TRBJ2-1	few	CASSLVTGGNEQFF	TGTGCCAGCAGCTTAGTAACAGGGGGCAATGAGCAGTTCTTC
NA	TRBV6-1	TRBJ1-2	NA	CASSAWGGNYGYTF	TGTGCCAGCAGCGCCTGGGGCGGAAACTACGGCTACACCTTC
NA	TRBV7-2	TRBJ1-4	NA	CASSFTGFTNEKLFF	TGTGCCAGCAGCTTTACAGGGTTCACTAATGAAAAACTGTTTTTT
NA	TRBV12-3/TRBV12-4	TRBJ2-3	NA	CASSARQSTDTQYF	TGTGCCAGCAGTGCGCGACAGAGCACAGATACGCAGTATTTT
TRBD1	TRBV5-1	TRBJ1-2	once	CASSSQSGQALTGYTF	TGCGCCAGCAGCTCCCAGTCGGGACAGGCCCTAACGGGCTACACCTTC
NA	TRBV4-3	TRBJ2-3	few	CASSHGSGSDTQYF	TGCGCCAGCAGCCATGGAAGTGGGTCAGATACGCAGTATTTT
TRBD2	TRBV5-1	TRBJ2-1	NA	CASRRMPGLAANEQFF	TGCGCCAGCAGAAGGATGCCGGGACTAGCTGCCAATGAGCAGTTCTTC
NA	TRBV5-1	TRBJ1-4	NA	CASSKGQLIEKLFF	TGCGCCAGCAGCAAAGGACAGCTCATTGAAAAACTGTTTTTT
TRBD2	TRBV4-2	TRBJ2-1	few	CASSQDPSGASYNEQFF	TGTGCCAGCAGCCAAGACCCCAGCGGGGCCTCCTACAATGAGCAGTTCTTC
TRBD2	TRBV4-3	TRBJ2-1	few	CASSQEGTSGGRNEQFF	TGCGCCAGCAGCCAAGAAGGGACTAGCGGGGGGCGGAATGAGCAGTTCTTC
NA	TRBV28	TRBJ2-7	NA	CASHNSGNTYEQYF	TGTGCCAGCCACAACTCAGGGAATACCTACGAGCAGTACTTC
TRBD2	TRBV5-1	TRBJ2-3	NA	CASSLVGEGADTQYF	TGCGCCAGCAGCTTGGTGGGGGAGGGAGCAGATACGCAGTATTTT
NA	TRBV5-1	TRBJ2-5	few	CASGASGLQETQYF	TGCGCCTCGGGGGCTAGCGGCTTACAAGAGACCCAGTACTTC
TRBD1	TRBV7-9	TRBJ2-5	NA	CASSLPTGAQETQYF	TGTGCCAGCAGCTTACCGACAGGGGCCCAAGAGACCCAGTACTTC
TRBD2	TRBV11-2	TRBJ2-2	NA	CASSRTSGRSGELFF	TGTGCCAGCAGTCGGACTAGCGGGAGGTCCGGGGAGCTGTTTTTT
TRBD1	TRBV4-1	TRBJ1-5	few	CASSQDFGTGGMGNQPQHF	TGCGCCAGCAGCCAAGATTTCGGCACAGGGGGCATGGGCAATCAGCCCCAGCATTTT
NA	TRBV7-2	TRBJ2-3	few	CASSWGRAGPDTQYF	TGTGCCAGCAGTTGGGGCAGGGCTGGGCCAGATACGCAGTATTTT
NA	TRBV12-3/TRBV12-4	TRBJ1-6	NA	CASSMTGDSPLHF	TGTGCCAGCAGTATGACAGGAGATTCACCCCTCCACTTT
NA	TRBV4-1	TRBJ2-7	NA	CASSGDGLPYEQYF	TGCGCCAGCAGCGGGGATGGCTTACCCTACGAGCAGTACTTC
TRBD1	TRBV18	TRBJ2-4	NA	CASSPQGANIQYF	TGTGCCAGCTCACCACAGGGGGCGAACATTCAGTACTTC
TRBD2	TRBV7-3	TRBJ2-1	NA	CASSSPSGQGFEQFF	TGTGCCAGCAGCTCTCCTAGCGGGCAAGGTTTTGAGCAGTTCTTC
TRBD2	TRBV6-1	TRBJ2-1	few	CASSDPQGLAGGGFYNEQFF	TGTGCCAGCAGTGATCCCCAGGGGCTAGCGGGGGGGGGATTCTACAATGAGCAGTTCTTC
NA	TRBV5-1	TRBJ2-5	NA	CASRQEAAETQYF	TGCGCCAGCCGCCAGGAAGCGGCAGAGACCCAGTACTTC